Ten or more counts support the clone carrying this TCR beta chain. Antigen unknown. This sample was included in a study of identical twins. The V segment lost 4 bases and the J segment 6 bases; nucleotides outside the gene matches: 7. The CDR3 consists of 15 residues. CDR1 and CDR2 (germline): SGHDN, FVKESK. Overall study findings and caveats: Within twin pairs, the out-of-frame alpha sequences they shared showed excess low generation probability. Cord blood beta clonotypes that were abundant carried fewer insertions, and memory repertoires showed no such trend.

A universal primer site was added by template switching, and unique molecular identifiers were carried by the cDNA. Each CDR3 protein is one row after TCRdb ran MiXCR on the 5' RACE reads. The table lists roughly 150,000 distinct CDR3 sequences, around 3.6% of them singletons. The sequenced sample was memory T cells sorted from blood. V is TRBV14 and J is TRBJ2-1; 9 bases map to TRBD1. This TCR was sampled from a man aged 18 to 35 in good health. For the CDR3, the DNA is TGTGCCAGCAGCCTCGACAGGGGGGTTTTCAATGAGCAGTTCTTC. Protein sequence: CASSLDRGVFNEQFF.